Sequencing of this TCR beta chain was carried out in a study of T cells in Graves' hyperthyroidism and ophthalmopathy. Study-level information: Staff took peripheral blood when the initial diagnosis was made, before any treatment began.

Patients were excluded because of uncontrolled infection, other autoimmune disease, pregnancy or lactation. Diagnoses were established using clinical symptoms, serum thyroxine and TRAb, thyroid ultrasound and orbital computed tomography. This clonotype was seen at least ten times. It was RNA transcripts that yielded the amplified TCR beta CDR3 regions. First-round RT-PCR targeting the TCR CDR3 was performed with the HTBI primer set. Each CDR3 protein gets one entry after TCRdb re-called the multiplex PCR reads with MiXCR. In the table there are roughly 700,000 distinct CDR3 sequences, roughly a sixth of which are singletons. The CDR3 extends over 11 amino acids. V was clipped by 6 bases and J by 8 bases; unmatched bases: 3.

The sequence derives from a man aged 45-65 years with Graves' hyperthyroidism. Source material: blood. The chain employs TRBV12-3 or TRBV12-4 and TRBJ1-2, with 7 bases fitting TRBD1. CDR3 in amino acids: CASRKQGGYTF. The CDR3 nucleotides are TGTGCCAGCAGGAAACAGGGGGGCTACACCTTC.